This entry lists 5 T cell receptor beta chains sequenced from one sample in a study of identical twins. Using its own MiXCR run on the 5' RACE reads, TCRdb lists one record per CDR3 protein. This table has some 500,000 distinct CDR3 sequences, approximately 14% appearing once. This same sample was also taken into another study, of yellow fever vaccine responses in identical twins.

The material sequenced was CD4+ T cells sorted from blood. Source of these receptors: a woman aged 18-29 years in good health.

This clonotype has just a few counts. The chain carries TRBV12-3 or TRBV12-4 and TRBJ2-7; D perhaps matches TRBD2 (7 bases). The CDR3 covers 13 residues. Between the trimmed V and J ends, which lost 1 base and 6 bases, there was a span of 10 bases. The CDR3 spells CASSLVRGREQYF. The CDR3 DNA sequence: TGTGCCAGCAGTTTAGTGCGGGGGCGCGAGCAGTACTTC.

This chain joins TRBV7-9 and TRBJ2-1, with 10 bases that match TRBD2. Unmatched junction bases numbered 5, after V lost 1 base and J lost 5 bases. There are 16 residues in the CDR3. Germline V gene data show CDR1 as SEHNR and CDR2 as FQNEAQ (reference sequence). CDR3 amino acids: CASSLGNGLADNEQFF. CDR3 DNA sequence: TGTGCCAGCAGCTTAGGGAACGGACTAGCGGACAATGAGCAGTTCTTC.

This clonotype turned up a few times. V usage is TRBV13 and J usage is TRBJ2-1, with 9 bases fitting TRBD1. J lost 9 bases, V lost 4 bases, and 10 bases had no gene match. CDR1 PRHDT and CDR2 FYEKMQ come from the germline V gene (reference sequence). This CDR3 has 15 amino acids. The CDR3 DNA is TGTGCCAGCAGCTCCCCGGGACAGGGTCGGCGTGAGCAGTTCTTC. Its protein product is CASSSPGQGRREQFF.

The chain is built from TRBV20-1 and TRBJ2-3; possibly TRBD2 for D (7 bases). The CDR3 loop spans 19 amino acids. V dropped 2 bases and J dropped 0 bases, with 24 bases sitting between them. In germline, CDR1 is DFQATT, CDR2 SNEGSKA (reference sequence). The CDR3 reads CSARPLGGGGRISTDTQYF. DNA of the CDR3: TGCAGTGCTAGACCCCTTGGAGGCGGGGGCCGAATCAGCACAGATACGCAGTATTTT.

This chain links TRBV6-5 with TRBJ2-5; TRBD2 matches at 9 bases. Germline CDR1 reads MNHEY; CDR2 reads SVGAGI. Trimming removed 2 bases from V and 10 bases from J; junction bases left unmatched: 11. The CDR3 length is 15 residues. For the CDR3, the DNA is TGTGCCAGCAGTTACGGGTCTAGCGGGGAAAGGGACCAGTACTTC. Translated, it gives CASSYGSSGERDQYF.